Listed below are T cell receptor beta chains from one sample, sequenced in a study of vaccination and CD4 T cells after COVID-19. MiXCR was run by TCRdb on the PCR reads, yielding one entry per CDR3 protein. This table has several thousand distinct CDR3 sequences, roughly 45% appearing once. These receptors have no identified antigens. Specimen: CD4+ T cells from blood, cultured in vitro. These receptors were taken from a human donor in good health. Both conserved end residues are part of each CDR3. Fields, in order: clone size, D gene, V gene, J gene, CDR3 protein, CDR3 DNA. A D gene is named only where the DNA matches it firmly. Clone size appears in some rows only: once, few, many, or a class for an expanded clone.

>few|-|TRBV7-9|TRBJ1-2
CASSLSPNGYTF
TGTGCCAGCAGCTTATCGCCAAACGGCTACACCTTC
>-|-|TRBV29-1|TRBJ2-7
CSVEDLLGHEQYF
TGCAGCGTTGAAGATCTTCTCGGACACGAGCAGTACTTC
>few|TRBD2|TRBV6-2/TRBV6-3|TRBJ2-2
CASSETWGGTGELFF
TGTGCCAGCAGTGAGACGTGGGGGGGTACCGGGGAGCTGTTTTTT
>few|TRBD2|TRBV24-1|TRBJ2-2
CATSDSGLAGTADTGELFF
TGTGCCACCAGTGATTCCGGACTAGCGGGGACGGCGGACACCGGGGAGCTGTTTTTT
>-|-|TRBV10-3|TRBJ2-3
CAISVTAPDTQYF
TGTGCCATCAGTGTGACCGCTCCAGATACGCAGTATTTT
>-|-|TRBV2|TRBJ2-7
CASKVDRIGMEQYF
TGTGCCAGCAAGGTTGACAGGATCGGGATGGAGCAGTACTTC
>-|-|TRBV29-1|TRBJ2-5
CSVDRRAGETQYF
TGCAGCGTTGATCGGAGGGCTGGGGAGACCCAGTACTTC
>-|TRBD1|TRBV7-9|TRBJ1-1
CASSLQGGAEAFF
TGTGCCAGCAGCTTACAAGGGGGCGCTGAAGCTTTCTTT
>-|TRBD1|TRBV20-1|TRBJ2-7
CSGGRDRGPGEQYF
TGCAGTGGGGGTAGAGACAGGGGACCTGGCGAGCAGTACTTC
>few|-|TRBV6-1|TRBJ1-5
CASSVDQPQHF
TGTGCCAGCAGTGTGGATCAGCCCCAGCATTTT
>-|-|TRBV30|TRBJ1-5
CAWKSGGPNQPQHF
TGTGCCTGGAAAAGCGGGGGCCCCAATCAGCCCCAGCATTTT
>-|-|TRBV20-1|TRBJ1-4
CSARGQRLPTNEKLFF
TGCAGTGCTAGAGGACAGAGACTGCCAACTAATGAAAAACTGTTTTTT
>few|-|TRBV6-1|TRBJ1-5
CASSAENQPQHF
TGTGCCAGCAGCGCGGAGAATCAGCCCCAGCATTTT
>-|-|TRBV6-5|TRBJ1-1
CASSSRGNTEAFF
TGTGCCAGCAGTTCCAGGGGGAACACTGAAGCTTTCTTT
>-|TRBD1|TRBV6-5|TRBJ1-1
CASSLGDRGGWTEAFF
TGTGCCAGCAGTTTAGGGGACAGGGGAGGGTGGACTGAAGCTTTCTTT
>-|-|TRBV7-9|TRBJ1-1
CASSFGEGTEAFF
TGTGCCAGCAGCTTTGGGGAGGGAACTGAAGCTTTCTTT
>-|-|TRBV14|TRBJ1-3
CASSLPSGTADSGNTIYF
TGTGCCAGCAGCCTCCCATCCGGGACCGCAGACTCTGGAAACACCATATATTTT
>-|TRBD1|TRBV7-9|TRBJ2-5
CASSFGTGLQETQYF
TGTGCCAGCAGCTTCGGGACAGGGCTTCAAGAGACCCAGTACTTC
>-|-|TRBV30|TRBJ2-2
CAWSVGPNTGELFF
TGTGCCTGGAGTGTTGGACCTAACACCGGGGAGCTGTTTTTT
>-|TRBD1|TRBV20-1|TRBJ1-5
CSALAFGQGVNQPQRF
TGCAGTGCTCTGGCTTTTGGACAGGGAGTGAATCAGCCCCAGCGTTTT
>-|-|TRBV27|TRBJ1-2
CASSLSGNGYTF
TGTGCCAGCAGTTTATCAGGAAATGGCTACACCTTC
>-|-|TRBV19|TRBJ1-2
CASGNGGEVGGYTF
TGTGCCAGTGGTAACGGCGGGGAGGTAGGAGGCTACACCTTC
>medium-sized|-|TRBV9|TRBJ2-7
CASSVGQGTTYEQYF
TGTGCCAGCAGCGTAGGGCAGGGGACCACCTACGAGCAGTACTTC
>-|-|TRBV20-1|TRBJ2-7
CSASYIFGQGAGEQYF
TGCAGTGCTAGTTACATCTTCGGCCAGGGAGCTGGCGAGCAGTACTTC
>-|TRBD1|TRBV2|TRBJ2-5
CASSGDSQETQYF
TGTGCCAGCAGTGGGGACAGTCAAGAGACCCAGTACTTC
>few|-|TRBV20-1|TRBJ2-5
CSAITGGRETQYF
TGCAGTGCTATAACGGGGGGCCGAGAGACCCAGTACTTC
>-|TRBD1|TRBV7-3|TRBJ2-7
CASSPGQGVRQYF
TGTGCCAGCAGTCCCGGACAGGGGGTAAGGCAGTACTTC
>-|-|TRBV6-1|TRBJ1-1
CAASRQPNPNTEAFF
TGTGCCGCCTCAAGACAGCCAAACCCGAACACTGAAGCTTTCTTT
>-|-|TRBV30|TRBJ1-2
CAWSVSRGSEHTF
TGTGCCTGGAGTGTTAGCCGGGGATCTGAGCACACCTTC